Presented here are 14 T cell receptor beta chains from one specimen sequenced in a study of control samples from healthy donors and cancer patients. The table came from immunoSEQ multiplex PCR; TCRdb's copy has only in-frame clones and leaves some out. This table has under 450,000 clones, 75% to 95% appearing once. The sequencing sample was made of PBMCs. These receptors originate from a man between 35 and 55 years old with head and neck cancer.

CDR3 DNA: TGCGCCAGCAGCGCGGTACAGGGCGTCAGCTATGGCTACACCTTC. Amino acids: CASSAVQGVSYGYTF. The J gene is TRBJ1-2, the V gene TRBV5-1, with a weak D call TRBD1 (6 bases). This CDR3 is 15 amino acids long. V lost 4 bases to trimming and J lost 4 bases, with 17 bases between them. Germline-derived CDR1 and CDR2 are SGHRS and YFSETQ.

V usage is TRBV6-6 and J usage is TRBJ2-3; 8 bases agree with TRBD1. The CDR3 consists of 14 residues. V shed 6 bases and J 7 bases; nucleotides not matched to a gene: 9. Germline V gives CDR1 MNHNY, CDR2 SVGAGI (reference sequence). The CDR3: CASRTQGAKNTQYF. CDR3 DNA: TGTGCCAGCAGAACCCAGGGGGCCAAAAATACGCAGTATTTT.

The chain carries TRBV5-1 and TRBJ2-1, with 7 bases aligning to TRBD2. Germline values: CDR1 SGHRS, CDR2 YFSETQ. The V gene end was trimmed by 1 base and the J gene end by 4 bases; junction bases not matched to a gene: 11. The CDR3 covers 17 residues. The CDR3 protein is CASSLRASGERYNEQFF. CDR3 coding DNA: TGCGCCAGCAGCTTGAGGGCTAGCGGTGAAAGGTACAATGAGCAGTTCTTC.

The gene calls are TRBV30 and TRBJ1-2; 10 bases line up with TRBD1. The ends lost 2 bases at V and 4 bases at J; junction bases unmatched: 13. The CDR3 totals 17 residues. From germline, CDR1 is GTSNPN and CDR2 SVGIG (reference sequence). CDR3 loop: CAWSPEPGQGNPYGYTF. As DNA, the CDR3 is TGTGCCTGGAGTCCCGAGCCGGGACAGGGGAACCCCTATGGCTACACCTTC.

The rearrangement uses TRBV10-1 and TRBJ2-1; 7 nucleotides line up with TRBD2. The trim removed 2 bases at V and 9 bases at J, leaving 10 bases unmatched. This CDR3 has 15 residues. From germline, CDR1 is WNHNN and CDR2 SYGVQD (reference sequence). As DNA, the CDR3 is TGCGCCAGCAGTGAGGGGCGGGAGAGTACCGGTGAGCAGTTCTTC. The encoded protein is CASSEGRESTGEQFF.

This clone appeared once. The chain employs TRBV12-5 and TRBJ1-1, with a weak D call TRBD1 (6 bases). CDR1 LGHNT and CDR2 FRNRAP come from the germline V gene. The CDR3 covers 17 residues. The ends were cut back, 0 bases at V and 0 bases at J, with 14 bases in the middle. CDR3 region: CASGLVYAGELNTEAFF. CDR3 DNA sequence: TGTGCTAGTGGTTTGGTCTACGCAGGGGAATTGAACACTGAAGCTTTCTTT.

About this clone: Distinct nucleotide sequences in the sample also encode this CDR3. The chain has TRBV18 and TRBJ1-2; 7 nucleotides agree with TRBD1. After removal of 6 bases from V and 3 bases from J, the junction contained 4 bases not matched to a gene. Looked up from germline, CDR1 is KGHSH and CDR2 is LQKENI. The CDR3 is 13 residues long. This CDR3 is CASSPGTDYGYTF. CDR3 DNA: TGTGCCAGCTCCCCAGGGACAGACTATGGCTACACCTTC. The full variable domain, with the rest looked up from reference TRBV18 and TRBJ1-2, is NAGVMQNPRHLVRRRGQEARLRCSPMKGHSHVYWYRQLPEEGLKFMVYLQKENIIDESGMPKERFSAEFPKEGPSILRIQQVVRGDSAAYFCASSPGTDYGYTFGSGTRLTVV.

The V gene is TRBV6-5, the J gene TRBJ1-3, with unresolved D. V was trimmed by 2 bases and J by 0 bases, leaving 11 bases between them. CDR1 is MNHEY, CDR2 SVGAGI, per germline. This CDR3 comprises 16 residues. CDR3 sequence reads: CASSYAPYSSGNTIYF. CDR3 sequence (DNA): TGTGCCAGCAGTTACGCACCCTATTCCTCTGGAAACACCATATATTTT.

The J gene is TRBJ2-4, the V gene TRBV6-5; D perhaps matches TRBD2 (5 bases). The CDR3 runs 14 residues. CDR1 is MNHEY and CDR2 is SVGAGI in the germline V gene. Trimming stripped 0 bases from V and 7 bases from J, with 10 bases between. In DNA, the CDR3 is TGTGCCAGCAGTTACTCGCGGGTAGGGAACATTCAGTACTTC. Its protein is CASSYSRVGNIQYF.

The table lists this clone with a few counts. The chain carries TRBV28 and TRBJ2-7; D is uncertain. V was cut by 3 bases and J by 3 bases, with 6 bases left in between. CDR1 and CDR2 (germline): MDHEN, SYDVKM. The CDR3 is 12 residues long. The CDR3 is CASSLAVYEQYF. Here the CDR3 DNA reads TGTGCCAGCAGTTTGGCGGTCTACGAGCAGTACTTC.

The gene calls are TRBV19 and TRBJ2-7; D may be TRBD2 (6 bases). Per the germline V gene, CDR1 is LNHDA and CDR2 is SQIVND (reference sequence). V lost 5 bases to trimming and J lost 3 bases, with 11 bases between them. The CDR3 loop spans 13 amino acids. CDR3 protein: CASSWAGSYEQYF. CDR3 in DNA: TGTGCCAGTAGTTGGGCGGGAAGCTACGAGCAGTACTTC.

The rearrangement links TRBV30 to TRBJ1-1; weak D call: TRBD1 (5 bases). Trimming took 0 bases from V and 3 from J, leaving 11 bases between them. CDR3 length equals 14 residues. Germline CDR1 GTSNPN, CDR2 SVGIG (reference sequence). CDR3 DNA sequence: TGTGCCTGGAGTGTGGCATTGGGGGACACTGAAGCTTTCTTT. It encodes CAWSVALGDTEAFF.

The J gene is TRBJ1-1, the V gene TRBV28; no clear D. Germline CDR1 MDHEN, CDR2 SYDVKM. V lost 5 bases, J lost 7 bases, and 8 bases lay in between. The CDR3 consists of 11 residues. The DNA of the CDR3 is TGTGCCAGCAGTCCCCAAGGTGAAGCTTTCTTT. It specifies CASSPQGEAFF.

Only one count was recorded for this clone. This chain links TRBV27 with TRBJ2-2; D ambiguous. Germline CDR1 MNHEY, CDR2 SMNVEV (reference sequence). Trimming took off 3 bases at V and 8 bases at J, with 7 bases between the two ends. This CDR3 is built from 12 residues. The DNA of the CDR3 is TGTGCCAGCAGTTTGGGTGTTGGGGAGCTGTTTTTT. Protein product: CASSLGVGELFF.